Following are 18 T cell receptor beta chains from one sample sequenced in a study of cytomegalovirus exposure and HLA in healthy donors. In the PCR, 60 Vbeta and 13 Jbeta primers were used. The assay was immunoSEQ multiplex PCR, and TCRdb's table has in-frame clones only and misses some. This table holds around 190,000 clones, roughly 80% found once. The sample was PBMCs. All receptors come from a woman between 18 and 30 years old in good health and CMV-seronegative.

The CDR3 nucleotides are TGCGCCAGCACCGAACCCTCTAGCTTTGGGGAGACCCAGTACTTC. Translation gives CASTEPSSFGETQYF. The V call is TRBV5-1, the J call TRBJ2-5; perhaps TRBD2 as D (5 bases). Germline V lookup: CDR1 SGHRS, CDR2 YFSETQ. Trimming pared 6 bases from V and 5 bases from J, leaving 20 bases between. This CDR3 has 15 residues.

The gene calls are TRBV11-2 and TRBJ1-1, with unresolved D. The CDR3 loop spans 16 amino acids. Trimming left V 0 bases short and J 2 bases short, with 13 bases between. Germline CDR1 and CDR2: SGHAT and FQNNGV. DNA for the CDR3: TGTGCCAGCAGCTTAGATTCCCCCCAGAAAAACACTGAAGCTTTCTTT. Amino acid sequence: CASSLDSPQKNTEAFF.

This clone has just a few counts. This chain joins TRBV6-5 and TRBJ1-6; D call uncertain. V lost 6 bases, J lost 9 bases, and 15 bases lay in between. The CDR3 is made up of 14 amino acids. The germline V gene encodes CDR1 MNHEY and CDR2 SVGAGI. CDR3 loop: CASSLGLLGSPLHF. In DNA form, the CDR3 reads TGTGCCAGCAGCCTGGGCCTTCTGGGTTCACCCCTCCACTTT.

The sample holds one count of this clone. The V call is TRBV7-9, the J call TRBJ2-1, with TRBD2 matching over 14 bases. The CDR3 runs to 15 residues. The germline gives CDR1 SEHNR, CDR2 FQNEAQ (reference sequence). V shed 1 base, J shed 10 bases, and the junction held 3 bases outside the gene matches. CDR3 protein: CASSLGGLAGEEQFF. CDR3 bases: TGTGCCAGCAGCTTAGGGGGACTAGCGGGAGAGGAGCAGTTCTTC.

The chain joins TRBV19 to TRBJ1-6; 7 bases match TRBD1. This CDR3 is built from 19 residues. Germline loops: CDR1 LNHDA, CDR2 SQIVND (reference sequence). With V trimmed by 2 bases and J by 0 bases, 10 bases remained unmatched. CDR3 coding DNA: TGTGCCAGTAGTATACGGCCTGGGACAGAGAGCTCCTATAATTCACCCCTCCACTTT. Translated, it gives CASSIRPGTESSYNSPLHF.

This CDR3 reads CASSVQDNEQFF. The CDR3 coding sequence is TGTGCCAGCAGCGTCCAGGACAATGAGCAGTTCTTC. This chain uses TRBV9 with TRBJ2-1, with D uncertain. Germline V gene data show CDR1 as SGDLS and CDR2 as YYNGEE. The CDR3 runs to 12 residues. The V end was cut by 2 bases, the J end by 5 bases, with 5 bases between.

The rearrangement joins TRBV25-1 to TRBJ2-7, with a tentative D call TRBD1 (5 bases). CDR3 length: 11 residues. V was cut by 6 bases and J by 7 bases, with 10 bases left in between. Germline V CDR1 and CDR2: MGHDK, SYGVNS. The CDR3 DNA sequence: TGTGCCAGCAGCCTCAGGGTAGAGCAGTACTTC. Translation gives CASSLRVEQYF.

The CDR3 loop reads CASSRTGNQPQHF. CDR3 DNA: TGCGCCAGCAGTAGGACAGGGAATCAGCCCCAGCATTTT. The chain combines TRBV5-1 with TRBJ1-5; the match to TRBD1 covers 8 bases. CDR3 length: 13 residues. V lost 5 bases to trimming and J lost 4 bases; unmatched junction nucleotides: 2. Germline V gene sequence: CDR1 SGHRS, CDR2 YFSETQ.

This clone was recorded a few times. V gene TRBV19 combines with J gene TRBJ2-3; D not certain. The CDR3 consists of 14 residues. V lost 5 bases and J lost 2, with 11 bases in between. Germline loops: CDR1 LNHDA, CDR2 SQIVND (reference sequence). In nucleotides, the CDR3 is TGTGCCAGTAGTTACGACAAGAACACAGATACGCAGTATTTT. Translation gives CASSYDKNTDTQYF. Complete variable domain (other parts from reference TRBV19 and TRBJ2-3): DGGITQSPKYLFRKEGQNVTLSCEQNLNHDAMYWYRQDPGQGLRLIYYSQIVNDFQKGDIAEGYSVSREKKESFPLTVTSAQKNPTAFYLCASSYDKNTDTQYFGPGTRLTVL.

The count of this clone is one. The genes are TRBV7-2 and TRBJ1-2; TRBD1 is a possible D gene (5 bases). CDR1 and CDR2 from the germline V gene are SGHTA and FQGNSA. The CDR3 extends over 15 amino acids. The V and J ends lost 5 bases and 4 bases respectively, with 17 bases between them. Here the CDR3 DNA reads TGTGCCAGCAGCATCAGTCCAGGGTGGGGCTATGGCTACACCTTC. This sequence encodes CASSISPGWGYGYTF.

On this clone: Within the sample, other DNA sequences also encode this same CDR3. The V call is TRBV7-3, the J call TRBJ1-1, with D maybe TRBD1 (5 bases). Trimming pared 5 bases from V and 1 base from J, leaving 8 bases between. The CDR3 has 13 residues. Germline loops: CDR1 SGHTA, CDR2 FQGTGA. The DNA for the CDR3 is TGTGCCAGCAGCCCCCAGGGGAACACTGAAGCTTTCTTT. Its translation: CASSPQGNTEAFF.

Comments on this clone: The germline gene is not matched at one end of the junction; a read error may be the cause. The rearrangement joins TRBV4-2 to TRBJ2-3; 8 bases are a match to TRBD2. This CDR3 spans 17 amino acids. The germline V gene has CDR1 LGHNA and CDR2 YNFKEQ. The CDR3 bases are TGTGCCAGCCGCCAGGATCTCGCAAGCGGGGGTTCAGATACGCAGTATTTT. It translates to CASRQDLASGGSDTQYF.

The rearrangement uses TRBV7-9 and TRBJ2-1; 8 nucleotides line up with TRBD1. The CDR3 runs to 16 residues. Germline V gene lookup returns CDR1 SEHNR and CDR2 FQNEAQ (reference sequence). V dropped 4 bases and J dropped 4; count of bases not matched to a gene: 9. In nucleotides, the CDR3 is TGTGCCAGCAGCTCACTCGGACAGGGCGTATACAATGAGCAGTTCTTC. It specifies CASSSLGQGVYNEQFF.

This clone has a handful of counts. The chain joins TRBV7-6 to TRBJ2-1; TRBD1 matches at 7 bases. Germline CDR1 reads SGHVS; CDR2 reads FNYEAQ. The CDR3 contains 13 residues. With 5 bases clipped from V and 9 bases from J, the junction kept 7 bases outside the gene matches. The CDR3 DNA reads TGTGCCAGCAGCGTCCGGGACAGTAGTGAGCAGTTCTTC. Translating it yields CASSVRDSSEQFF. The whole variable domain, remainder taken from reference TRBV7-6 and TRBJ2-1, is GAGVSQSPRYKVTKRGQDVALRCDPISGHVSLYWYRQALGQGPEFLTYFNYEAQQDKSGLPNDRFSAERPEGSISTLTIQRTEQRDSAMYRCASSVRDSSEQFFGPGTRLTVL.

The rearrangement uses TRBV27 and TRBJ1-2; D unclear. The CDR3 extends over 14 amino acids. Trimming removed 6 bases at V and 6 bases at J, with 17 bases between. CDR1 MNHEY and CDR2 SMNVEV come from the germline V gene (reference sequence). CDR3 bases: TGTGCCAGCAGCAATCTGGACTGGCAGGATGGCTACACCTTC. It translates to CASSNLDWQDGYTF.

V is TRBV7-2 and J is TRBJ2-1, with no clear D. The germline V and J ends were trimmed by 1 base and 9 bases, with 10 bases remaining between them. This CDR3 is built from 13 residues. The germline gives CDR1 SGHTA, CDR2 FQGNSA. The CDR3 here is CASSLEAQREQFF. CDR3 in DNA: TGTGCCAGCAGCTTAGAGGCCCAGCGTGAGCAGTTCTTC.

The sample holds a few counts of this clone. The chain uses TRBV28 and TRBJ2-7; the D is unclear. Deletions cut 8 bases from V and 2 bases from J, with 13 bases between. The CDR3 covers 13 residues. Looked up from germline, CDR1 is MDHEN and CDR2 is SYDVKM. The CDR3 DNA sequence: TGTGCCAGCTCTTCGGTGGTCCCCTACGAGCAGTACTTC. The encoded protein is CASSSVVPYEQYF.

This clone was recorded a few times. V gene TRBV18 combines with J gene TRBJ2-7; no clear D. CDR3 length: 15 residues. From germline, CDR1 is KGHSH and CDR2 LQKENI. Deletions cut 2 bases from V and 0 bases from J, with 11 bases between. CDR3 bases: TGTGCCAGCTCACCAAAAGAAAGGAGCTCCTACGAGCAGTACTTC. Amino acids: CASSPKERSSYEQYF.